The 8 T cell receptor beta chains listed next were all sequenced from one sample in a study of radiotherapy plus CTLA-4 blockade in lung cancer listed by TCRdb under 2018. The receptor library was made with the immunoSEQ multiplex PCR assay. TCRdb's version of the immuneACCESS table is confined to in-frame rearrangements and falls short of the full clone set. An unresolved V gene accounts for under half of the shortfall where checked; the remainder is of unknown origin. The sample yields 80,000 to 100,000 clones; approximately 78% were counted once. The ten largest clonotypes hold under 4% of the sample. The sample was peripheral blood, taken from a patient treated with radiotherapy plus ipilimumab. The receptors derive from a human donor with non-small cell lung cancer who had a partial response to radiotherapy plus ipilimumab.

V is TRBV19 and J is TRBJ2-1; TRBD2 matches 15 bases. Germline CDR1 is LNHDA and CDR2 is SQIVND (reference sequence). Losses at the gene ends were 3 bases for V and 8 bases for J; bases not matched to a gene: 8. This CDR3 spans 17 amino acids. CDR3 DNA: TGTGCCAGTAGTATTGGGACTAGCGGGAGGACGACCCATGAGCAGTTCTTC. This gives the protein CASSIGTSGRTTHEQFF.

The V and J genes are TRBV6-5 and TRBJ1-1, with D uncertain. The germline CDR1 and CDR2 sequences are MNHEY and SVGAGI. Trimming left V 6 bases short and J 2 bases short, with 10 bases between. This CDR3 region has 13 residues. The CDR3 DNA follows: TGTGCCAGCAGCCTGGAGGGAAACACTGAAGCTTTCTTT. It specifies CASSLEGNTEAFF.

The V call is TRBV18, the J call TRBJ2-5; the match to TRBD2 covers 11 bases. The germline gives CDR1 KGHSH, CDR2 LQKENI. J was trimmed by 4 bases and V by 3 bases; bases with no gene match: 7. The CDR3 sequence is 16 residues long. The DNA for the CDR3 is TGTGCCAGCTCACCCTCTAGCGGGGGGCCGGGAGAGACCCAGTACTTC. It codes for CASSPSSGGPGETQYF.

This chain connects TRBV7-2 to TRBJ2-5; D ambiguous. The CDR3 covers 12 residues. CDR1 is SGHTA, CDR2 FQGNSA, per germline. Trimming removed 1 base at V and 5 bases at J, with 5 bases between. CDR3 in DNA: TGTGCCAGCAGCTTAGATCCGGAGACCCAGTACTTC. Protein product: CASSLDPETQYF.

The gene calls are TRBV30 and TRBJ1-5; no definite D call. Germline V gene sequence: CDR1 GTSNPN, CDR2 SVGIG (reference sequence). The CDR3 is made up of 14 amino acids. V was cut by 0 bases and J by 5 bases, with 11 bases left in between. The chain's CDR3 is CAWSVNSVDQPQHF. CDR3 bases: TGTGCCTGGAGTGTAAATAGTGTGGATCAGCCCCAGCATTTT.

V usage is TRBV28 and J usage is TRBJ1-1; a weak D match, TRBD1 (5 bases). Germline CDR1 reads MDHEN; CDR2 reads SYDVKM. This CDR3 region has 15 residues. The V gene lost 6 bases and the J gene lost 1 base, with 15 bases spanning the gap. The CDR3 region has the DNA TGTGCCAGCAGGCCTCGGCGGCAGGGGAACACTGAAGCTTTCTTT. It is translated as CASRPRRQGNTEAFF. Based on the CDR3 plus reference TRBV28 and TRBJ1-1, the full variable domain is DVKVTQSSRYLVKRTGEKVFLECVQDMDHENMFWYRQDPGLGLRLIYFSYDVKMKEKGDIPEGYSVSREKKERFSLILESASTNQTSMYLCASRPRRQGNTEAFFGQGTRLTVV.

This rearrangement joins TRBV5-1 to TRBJ2-1, with TRBD2 identical over 8 bases. The CDR3 is 14 amino acids. The germline gives CDR1 SGHRS, CDR2 YFSETQ. V was clipped by 2 bases and J by 4 bases; unmatched bases: 2. The CDR3 reads CASSFTSGYNEQFF. The CDR3 DNA follows: TGCGCCAGCAGCTTTACTAGCGGTTACAATGAGCAGTTCTTC.

The chain combines TRBV6-6 with TRBJ2-7; TRBD2 might be the D (5 bases). The length of the CDR3 is 10 residues. V was trimmed by 8 bases and J by 6 bases, leaving 8 bases between them. The germline gives CDR1 MNHNY, CDR2 SVGAGI (reference sequence). The CDR3 here is CASERVEQYF. CDR3 nucleotide sequence: TGTGCCAGCGAGAGGGTCGAGCAGTACTTC.